Listed below are T cell receptor beta chains from one sample, sequenced in a study of blood T cell repertoires in COVID-19. Produced via immunoSEQ multiplex PCR; TCRdb's table is partial and in-frame only. The repertoire holds under 400,000 clones, with about nine tenths as singletons. Sequenced input: PBMCs or T cells enriched from blood (not recorded which). Receptors originate from a woman between 25 and 40 years old who had been exposed to COVID-19. CDR3s include the opening cysteine and the closing phenylalanine or tryptophan. Fields, in order: V gene, J gene, CDR3 protein.

V: TRBV7-3; J: TRBJ2-7; CDR3: CASSFSGLAPYEQYF
V: TRBV9; J: TRBJ1-3; CDR3: CASSVEEARRSGNTIYF
V: TRBV3-1/TRBV3-2; J: TRBJ2-7; CDR3: CASSQDSGGTSYEQYF
V: TRBV25-1; J: TRBJ1-1; CDR3: CASSPLKSWRGRTEAFF
V: TRBV10-3; J: TRBJ2-5; CDR3: CAISVGGETQYF
V: TRBV19; J: TRBJ2-5; CDR3: CASSIDLSTGGTQYF
V: TRBV28; J: TRBJ2-1; CDR3: CASSPGTGGYNEQFF
V: TRBV15; J: TRBJ2-5; CDR3: CATSRDQTASETQYF
V: TRBV10-2; J: TRBJ2-5; CDR3: CASRDFEETQYF
V: TRBV7-9; J: TRBJ2-7; CDR3: CASSLPTSGRARSSYEQYF
V: TRBV27; J: TRBJ2-1; CDR3: CASRLAGGATGFF
V: TRBV11-1; J: TRBJ2-7; CDR3: CASSRLGEQYF
V: TRBV19; J: TRBJ1-5; CDR3: CASSIVPRQGRSQPQHF
V: TRBV7-9; J: TRBJ1-2; CDR3: CAISTGVREGGYTF
V: TRBV20-1; J: TRBJ1-5; CDR3: CSASISSGQGYSNQPQHF
V: TRBV9; J: TRBJ1-3; CDR3: CASSVRGSSGNTIYF
V: TRBV18; J: TRBJ1-2; CDR3: CASSPSGARSNYGYTF
V: TRBV6-5; J: TRBJ2-7; CDR3: CASSTGTEQYF
V: TRBV28; J: TRBJ1-4; CDR3: CASSGGRGGATNEKLFF
V: TRBV7-9; J: TRBJ1-6; CDR3: CASSLGSGRDNSPLHF
V: TRBV4-1; J: TRBJ2-4; CDR3: CASSQDPQVAGRYIQYF
V: TRBV6-1; J: TRBJ1-6; CDR3: CASSEAMNRGFSSYNSPLHF
V: TRBV7-3; J: TRBJ1-1; CDR3: CASSPGQGRGNTEAFF
V: TRBV19; J: TRBJ2-7; CDR3: CASSPGGRALYEQYF
V: TRBV19; J: TRBJ1-2; CDR3: CASRRTHGSLALRDYGYTF
V: TRBV28; J: TRBJ2-1; CDR3: CASSPSGQAYNEQFF
V: TRBV28; J: TRBJ1-6; CDR3: CASSSTGAGNSPLHF
V: TRBV19; J: TRBJ2-3; CDR3: CASSPGLATDTQYF
V: TRBV4-2; J: TRBJ2-5; CDR3: CASRGGSSEQETQYF
V: TRBV7-9; J: TRBJ2-1; CDR3: CASSLYSEQFF
V: TRBV18; J: TRBJ2-7; CDR3: CASSLTGATYEQYF
V: TRBV19; J: TRBJ1-1; CDR3: CASSKDRYEAFF
V: TRBV19; J: TRBJ2-5; CDR3: CASSNSRTQYF
V: TRBV6-1; J: TRBJ1-5; CDR3: CASSELIRDSNQPQHF
V: TRBV28; J: TRBJ1-2; CDR3: CASSLGQGYNYGYTF
V: TRBV6-6; J: TRBJ2-7; CDR3: CASSYSNGGEQYF
V: TRBV27; J: TRBJ2-7; CDR3: CASSLLGGNSYEQYF
V: TRBV2; J: TRBJ2-2; CDR3: CASSERGTGTLNTGELFF
V: TRBV18; J: TRBJ2-7; CDR3: CASSLRAGSNYEQYF
V: TRBV5-1; J: TRBJ2-7; CDR3: CASRWDTEVQYF
V: TRBV5-1; J: TRBJ1-6; CDR3: CASSQDRGNSPLHF
V: TRBV5-1; J: TRBJ1-1; CDR3: CASRVSPGAGTEAFF
V: TRBV5-4; J: TRBJ1-3; CDR3: CASSPNFDPAASGNTIYF
V: TRBV12-3/TRBV12-4; J: TRBJ2-5; CDR3: CASSLGDQGAQYF